What follows is one T cell receptor beta chain and its context. Its cognate antigen is unknown. This specimen comes from a study of cytomegalovirus exposure and HLA in healthy donors. Germline loops: CDR1 MDHEN, CDR2 SYDVKM. The ends were cut back, 3 bases at V and 4 bases at J, with 6 bases in the middle. There are 12 residues in the CDR3. PCR primers comprised 60 Vbeta and 13 Jbeta primers. This table comes from immunoSEQ multiplex PCR, and its TCRdb copy is limited to in-frame clones, with some not included. The table has 75,000 to 100,000 clones, around 77% seen once; the top ten hold about 7.9%. The study, taken as a whole, reports: Presence/absence analyses assumed roughly uniform sequencing depth across donors.

The TCR comes from a man in his thirties or forties in good health and CMV-seronegative. V gene TRBV28 combines with J gene TRBJ1-2; no firm D call. Sequenced material: PBMCs. CDR3 nucleotide sequence: TGTGCCAGCAGTTTTGTTAGCTATGGCTACACCTTC. Translated, it gives CASSFVSYGYTF.